This is a list of T cell receptor beta chains from one sample in a study of T cells in tuberculosis. Libraries were prepared by immunoSEQ multiplex PCR; TCRdb keeps only in-frame clonotypes and omits some of them. The sample has about 35,000 clones, under 95% seen once. Sequencing used PBMCs. Receptor source: a donor aged 10 to 29 with latent tuberculosis or without tuberculosis infection. Some clones in this sample may be carry-over from other donors' samples. Each CDR3 is given with its conserved first and last residue. The order of the fields is J gene, V gene, D gene, clone size, CDR3 DNA, CDR3 protein. A D gene is named only where the DNA matches it firmly. Size tells how often a clone was seen (once, few, many) or the class of an expanded clone, and some rows leave it out.

J gene: TRBJ2-2
V gene: TRBV7-8
D gene: TRBD2
clone size: -
CDR3 DNA: TGTGCCAGCAGCCTCACACGTGGGGGGGCCGGGGAGCTGTTTTTT
CDR3 protein: CASSLTRGGAGELFF

J gene: TRBJ1-2
V gene: TRBV19
D gene: TRBD1
clone size: few
CDR3 DNA: TGTGCCAGTACCTTAGGGACAGGGGCTAACTATGGCTACACCTTC
CDR3 protein: CASTLGTGANYGYTF

J gene: TRBJ2-1
V gene: TRBV4-1
D gene: TRBD2
clone size: -
CDR3 DNA: TGCGCCAGCAGCCAACCTAGCGGGAGGTACAATGAGCAGTTCTTC
CDR3 protein: CASSQPSGRYNEQFF

J gene: TRBJ1-1
V gene: TRBV6-5
D gene: TRBD1
clone size: -
CDR3 DNA: TGTGCCAGCAACACCCTACAGGGGTTGGGGACTGAAGCTTTCTTT
CDR3 protein: CASNTLQGLGTEAFF

J gene: TRBJ1-5
V gene: TRBV5-4
D gene: -
clone size: -
CDR3 DNA: TGTGCCAGCAGCTCCTTCGTAGGGGCTTTACGGCAGCCCCAGCATTTT
CDR3 protein: CASSSFVGALRQPQHF

J gene: TRBJ1-3
V gene: TRBV2
D gene: TRBD1
clone size: -
CDR3 DNA: TGTGCCAGCAGCGGACAGGGGGTGAGCTCTGGAAACACCATATATTTT
CDR3 protein: CASSGQGVSSGNTIYF

J gene: TRBJ2-1
V gene: TRBV2
D gene: TRBD2
clone size: once
CDR3 DNA: TGTGCCAGCAGTGAACAGGGTGGACTAGCGGACAATGAGCAGTTCTTC
CDR3 protein: CASSEQGGLADNEQFF

J gene: TRBJ1-3
V gene: TRBV5-1
D gene: -
clone size: -
CDR3 DNA: TGCGCCAGCAGCTTGGGCCAGGGGTGGACCGCTTCCATATATTTT
CDR3 protein: CASSLGQGWTASIYF

J gene: TRBJ2-1
V gene: TRBV2
D gene: -
clone size: few
CDR3 DNA: TGTGCCAGCAGCACATACAATGAGCAGTTCTTC
CDR3 protein: CASSTYNEQFF

J gene: TRBJ1-5
V gene: TRBV2
D gene: -
clone size: -
CDR3 DNA: TGTGCCAGCAGTGAAATGGCGGGCGCGGGGCCCCAGCATTTT
CDR3 protein: CASSEMAGAGPQHF

J gene: TRBJ2-7
V gene: TRBV2
D gene: TRBD2
clone size: -
CDR3 DNA: TGTGCCAGCACCCCGGGACTAGCGGCCTACGAGCAGTACTTC
CDR3 protein: CASTPGLAAYEQYF

J gene: TRBJ1-1
V gene: TRBV7-8
D gene: -
clone size: -
CDR3 DNA: TGTGCCAGCAGCTTAGTTCTTGCAGGGTCTACCACTGAAGCTTTCTTT
CDR3 protein: CASSLVLAGSTTEAFF

J gene: TRBJ2-3
V gene: TRBV28
D gene: TRBD1
clone size: -
CDR3 DNA: TGTGCCAGCAGTCGCACCGGGACAGTCACAGATACGCAGTATTTT
CDR3 protein: CASSRTGTVTDTQYF

J gene: TRBJ2-3
V gene: TRBV4-1
D gene: -
clone size: -
CDR3 DNA: TGCGCCAGCAGCCTCCCGAGAGATACGCAGTATTTT
CDR3 protein: CASSLPRDTQYF

J gene: TRBJ2-7
V gene: TRBV15
D gene: -
clone size: once
CDR3 DNA: TGTGCCACCAGCAGAGATTTAGGGGGTGGCTCCTACGAGCAGTACTTC
CDR3 protein: CATSRDLGGGSYEQYF

J gene: TRBJ2-3
V gene: TRBV5-1
D gene: TRBD1
clone size: -
CDR3 DNA: TGCGCCAGCAGCTTGTTGGCAGGGGGTACGCAGTATTTT
CDR3 protein: CASSLLAGGTQYF

J gene: TRBJ2-3
V gene: TRBV19
D gene: TRBD2
clone size: -
CDR3 DNA: TGTGCCAGTAGTATTTTAAGCGGGAGCCTCACAGATACGCAGTATTTT
CDR3 protein: CASSILSGSLTDTQYF

J gene: TRBJ1-1
V gene: TRBV19
D gene: -
clone size: -
CDR3 DNA: TGTGCCAGTAGTATAGGCAGGGGGAACACTGAAGCTTTCTTT
CDR3 protein: CASSIGRGNTEAFF

J gene: TRBJ2-7
V gene: TRBV11-2
D gene: TRBD1
clone size: -
CDR3 DNA: TGTGCCAGCAGCATTGGACAGGCGAGCTCCTACGAGCAGTACTTC
CDR3 protein: CASSIGQASSYEQYF

J gene: TRBJ2-1
V gene: TRBV27
D gene: TRBD2
clone size: -
CDR3 DNA: TGTGCCAGCCGGATAGGACTAGCGGGAGACCATGAGCAGTTCTTC
CDR3 protein: CASRIGLAGDHEQFF

J gene: TRBJ2-4
V gene: TRBV4-1
D gene: TRBD1
clone size: -
CDR3 DNA: TGCGCCAGCAGCCCGAGCCGGGACAGGGGGTTTATCGCCAAAAACATTCAGTACTTC
CDR3 protein: CASSPSRDRGFIAKNIQYF

J gene: TRBJ2-1
V gene: TRBV6-1
D gene: -
clone size: -
CDR3 DNA: TGTGCCAGCACTCTGAACCCTAACAATGAGCAGTTCTTC
CDR3 protein: CASTLNPNNEQFF

J gene: TRBJ2-7
V gene: TRBV9
D gene: TRBD2
clone size: -
CDR3 DNA: TGTGCCAGCAGCGTGGAACTAGCGGGAAAGGGCGAGCAGTACTTC
CDR3 protein: CASSVELAGKGEQYF